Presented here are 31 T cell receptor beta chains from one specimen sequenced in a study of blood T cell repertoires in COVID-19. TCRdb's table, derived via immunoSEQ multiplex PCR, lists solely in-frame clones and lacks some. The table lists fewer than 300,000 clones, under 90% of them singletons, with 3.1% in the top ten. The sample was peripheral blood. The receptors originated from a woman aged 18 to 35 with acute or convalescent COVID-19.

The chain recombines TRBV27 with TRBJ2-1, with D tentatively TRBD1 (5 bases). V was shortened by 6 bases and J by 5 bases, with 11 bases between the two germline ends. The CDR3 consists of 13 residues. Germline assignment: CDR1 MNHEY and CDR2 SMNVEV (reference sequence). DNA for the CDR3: TGTGCCAGCAGCCAGGGTACCGACAATGAGCAGTTCTTC. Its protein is CASSQGTDNEQFF.

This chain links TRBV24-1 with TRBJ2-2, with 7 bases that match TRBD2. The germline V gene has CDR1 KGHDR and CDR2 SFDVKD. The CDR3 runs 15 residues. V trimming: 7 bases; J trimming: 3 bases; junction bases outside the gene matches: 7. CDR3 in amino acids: CATRRSAGDTGELFF. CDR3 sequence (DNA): TGTGCCACCAGGCGTTCGGCGGGAGACACCGGGGAGCTGTTTTTT.

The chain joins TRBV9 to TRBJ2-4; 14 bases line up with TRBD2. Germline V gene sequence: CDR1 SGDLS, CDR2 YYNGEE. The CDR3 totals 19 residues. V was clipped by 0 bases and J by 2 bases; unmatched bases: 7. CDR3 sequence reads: CASSVVGTSGSGSKNIQYF. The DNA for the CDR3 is TGTGCCAGCAGCGTAGTCGGGACTAGCGGGAGCGGGTCCAAAAACATTCAGTACTTC.

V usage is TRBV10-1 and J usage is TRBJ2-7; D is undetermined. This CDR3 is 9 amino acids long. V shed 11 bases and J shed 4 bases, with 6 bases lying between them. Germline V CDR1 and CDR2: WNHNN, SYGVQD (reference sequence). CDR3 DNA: TGCGCCGTCTATTACGAGCAGTACTTC. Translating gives CAVYYEQYF.

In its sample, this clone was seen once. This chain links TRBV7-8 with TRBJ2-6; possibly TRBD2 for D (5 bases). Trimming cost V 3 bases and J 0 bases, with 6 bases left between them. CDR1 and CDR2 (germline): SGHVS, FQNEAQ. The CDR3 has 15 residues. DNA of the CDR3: TGTGCCAGCAGCTTGGGGAGCTCTGGGGCCAACGTCCTGACTTTC. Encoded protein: CASSLGSSGANVLTF.

This CDR3 is CASSFDSGYNEQFF. The CDR3 DNA is TGTGCCAGCAGCTTCGACAGCGGGTACAATGAGCAGTTCTTC. The V call is TRBV11-3, the J call TRBJ2-1; TRBD2 might be the D (6 bases). The V end was cut by 3 bases, the J end by 4 bases, with 10 bases between. This CDR3 spans 14 amino acids. The V gene's germline CDR1 is SGHNT and CDR2 YENEEA.

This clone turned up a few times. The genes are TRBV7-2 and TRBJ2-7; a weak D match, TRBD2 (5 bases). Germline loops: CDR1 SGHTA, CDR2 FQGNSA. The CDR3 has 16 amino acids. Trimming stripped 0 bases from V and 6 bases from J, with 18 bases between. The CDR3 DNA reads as TGTGCCAGCAGCTTAGCGGGAGTCAGGCGCGGGCCCGAGCAGTACTTC. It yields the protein CASSLAGVRRGPEQYF.

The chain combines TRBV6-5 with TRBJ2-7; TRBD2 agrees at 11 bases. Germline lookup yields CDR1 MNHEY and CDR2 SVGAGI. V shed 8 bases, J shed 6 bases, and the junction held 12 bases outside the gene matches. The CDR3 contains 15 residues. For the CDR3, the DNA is TGTGCCAGCCGTCGAGGGGTAGCGGGAGGGTCCGAGCAGTACTTC. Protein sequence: CASRRGVAGGSEQYF.

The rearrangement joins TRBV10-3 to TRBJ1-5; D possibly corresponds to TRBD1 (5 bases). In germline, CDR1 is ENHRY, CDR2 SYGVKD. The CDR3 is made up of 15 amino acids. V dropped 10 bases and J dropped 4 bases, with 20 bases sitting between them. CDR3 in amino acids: CATGRGGDSNQPQHF. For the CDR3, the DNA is TGTGCCACAGGGCGGGGAGGAGATAGTAATCAGCCCCAGCATTTT.

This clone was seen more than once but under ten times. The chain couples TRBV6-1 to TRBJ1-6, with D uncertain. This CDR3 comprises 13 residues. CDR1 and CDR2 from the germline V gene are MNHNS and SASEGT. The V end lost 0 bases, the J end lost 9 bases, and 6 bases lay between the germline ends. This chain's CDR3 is CASSEAGGSPLHF. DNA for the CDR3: TGTGCCAGCAGTGAAGCGGGAGGTTCACCCCTCCACTTT.

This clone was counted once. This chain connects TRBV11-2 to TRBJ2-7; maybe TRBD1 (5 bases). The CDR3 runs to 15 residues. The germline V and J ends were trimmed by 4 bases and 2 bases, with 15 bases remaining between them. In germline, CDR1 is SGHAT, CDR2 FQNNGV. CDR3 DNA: TGTGCCAGCAGCTATAATCAGGGCGCCACCTACGAGCAGTACTTC. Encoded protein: CASSYNQGATYEQYF.

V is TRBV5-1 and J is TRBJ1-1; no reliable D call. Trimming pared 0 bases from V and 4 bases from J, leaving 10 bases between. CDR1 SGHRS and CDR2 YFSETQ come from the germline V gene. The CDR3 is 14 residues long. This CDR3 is CASSLGGTFTEAFF. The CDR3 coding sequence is TGCGCCAGCAGCTTGGGCGGTACTTTCACTGAAGCTTTCTTT. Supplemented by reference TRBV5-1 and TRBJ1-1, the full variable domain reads KAGVTQTPRYLIKTRGQQVTLSCSPISGHRSVSWYQQTPGQGLQFLFEYFSETQRNKGNFPGRFSGRQFSNSRSEMNVSTLELGDSALYLCASSLGGTFTEAFFGQGTRLTVV.

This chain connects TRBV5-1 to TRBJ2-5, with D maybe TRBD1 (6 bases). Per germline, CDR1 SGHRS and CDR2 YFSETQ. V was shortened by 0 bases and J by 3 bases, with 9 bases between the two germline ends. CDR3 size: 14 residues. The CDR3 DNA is TGCGCCAGCAGCTTGGGATACAGGGAAGAGACCCAGTACTTC. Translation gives CASSLGYREETQYF.

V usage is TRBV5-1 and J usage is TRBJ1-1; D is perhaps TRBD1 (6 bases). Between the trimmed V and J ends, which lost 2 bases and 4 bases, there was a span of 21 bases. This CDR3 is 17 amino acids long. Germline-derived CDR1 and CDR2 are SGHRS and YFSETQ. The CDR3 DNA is TGCGCCAGCAGCTTCAAGACAGGCCAACTTGATGGCACTGAAGCTTTCTTT. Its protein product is CASSFKTGQLDGTEAFF.

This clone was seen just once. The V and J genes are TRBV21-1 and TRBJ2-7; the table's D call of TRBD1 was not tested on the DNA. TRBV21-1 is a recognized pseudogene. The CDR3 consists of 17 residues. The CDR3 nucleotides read TGTGCCAGCAGCAATGACATGCAGTTATTCAACATCTACGAGCAGTACTTC. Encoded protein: CASSNDMQLFNIYEQYF.

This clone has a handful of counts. The CDR3 nucleotides are TGTGCCAGCAGCTGGAACAGGGCAGTTCCTGAAGCTTTCTTT. Translated: CASSWNRAVPEAFF. The J gene is TRBJ1-1, the V gene TRBV7-2; possibly TRBD1 for D (6 bases). There are 14 residues in the CDR3. V was pared by 4 bases and J by 6 bases, with 15 bases between. CDR1 is SGHTA, CDR2 FQGNSA, per germline.

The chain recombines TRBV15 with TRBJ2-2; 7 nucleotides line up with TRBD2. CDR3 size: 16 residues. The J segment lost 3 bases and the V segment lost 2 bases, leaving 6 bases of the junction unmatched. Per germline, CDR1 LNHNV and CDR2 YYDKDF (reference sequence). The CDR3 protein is CATSRPRAGDTGELFF. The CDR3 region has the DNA TGTGCCACCAGCAGACCTCGGGCGGGGGACACCGGGGAGCTGTTTTTT.

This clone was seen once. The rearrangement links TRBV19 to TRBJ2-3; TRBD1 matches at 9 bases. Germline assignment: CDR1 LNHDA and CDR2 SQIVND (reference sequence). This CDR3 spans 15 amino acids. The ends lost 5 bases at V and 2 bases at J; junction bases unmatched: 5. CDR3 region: CASSSRTGVTDTQYF. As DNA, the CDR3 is TGTGCCAGTAGTTCCCGGACAGGGGTCACAGATACGCAGTATTTT.

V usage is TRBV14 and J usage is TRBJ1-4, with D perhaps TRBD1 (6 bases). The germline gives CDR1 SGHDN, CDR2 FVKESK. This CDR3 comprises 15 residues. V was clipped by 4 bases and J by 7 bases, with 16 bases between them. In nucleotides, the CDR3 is TGTGCCAGCAGCCCCTGGACAGTCGGGGCTGAAAAACTGTTTTTT. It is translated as CASSPWTVGAEKLFF.

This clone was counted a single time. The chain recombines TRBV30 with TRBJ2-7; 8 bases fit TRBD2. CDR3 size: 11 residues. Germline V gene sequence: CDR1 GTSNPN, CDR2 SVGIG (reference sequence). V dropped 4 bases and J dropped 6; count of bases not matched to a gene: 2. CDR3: CAWTGGGEQYF. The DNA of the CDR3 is TGTGCCTGGACCGGGGGGGGCGAGCAGTACTTC.

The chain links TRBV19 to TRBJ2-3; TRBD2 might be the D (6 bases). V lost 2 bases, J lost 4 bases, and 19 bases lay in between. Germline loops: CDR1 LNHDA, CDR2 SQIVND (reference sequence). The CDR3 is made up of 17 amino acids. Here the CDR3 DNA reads TGTGCCAGTAGTATAAGGGCGGGGACCTCCTCCGCAGATACGCAGTATTTT. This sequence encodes CASSIRAGTSSADTQYF.

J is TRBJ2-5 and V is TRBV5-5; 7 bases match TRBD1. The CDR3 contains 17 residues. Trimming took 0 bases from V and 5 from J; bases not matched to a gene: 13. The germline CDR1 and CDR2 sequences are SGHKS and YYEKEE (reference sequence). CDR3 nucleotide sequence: TGTGCCAGCAGCTTGGTGGTGGTTGTAGGGGGCTCGGAGACCCAGTACTTC. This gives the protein CASSLVVVVGGSETQYF.

CDR3 loop: CASSFTGARNQPQHF. The CDR3, as DNA: TGTGCCAGCTCATTCACAGGGGCCCGCAATCAGCCCCAGCATTTT. The chain has TRBV18 and TRBJ1-5, with 7 bases fitting TRBD1. The junction had 6 bases not matched to a gene; V was cut back by 5 bases and J by 2 bases. CDR1 is KGHSH and CDR2 is LQKENI in the germline V gene. The CDR3 covers 15 residues.

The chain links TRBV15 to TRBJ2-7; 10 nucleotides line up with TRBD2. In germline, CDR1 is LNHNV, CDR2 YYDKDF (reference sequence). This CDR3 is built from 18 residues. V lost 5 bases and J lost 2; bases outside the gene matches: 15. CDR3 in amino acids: CATSVNRVRAGGPYEQYF. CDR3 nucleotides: TGTGCCACCAGCGTTAACAGGGTTAGAGCGGGGGGGCCCTACGAGCAGTACTTC.

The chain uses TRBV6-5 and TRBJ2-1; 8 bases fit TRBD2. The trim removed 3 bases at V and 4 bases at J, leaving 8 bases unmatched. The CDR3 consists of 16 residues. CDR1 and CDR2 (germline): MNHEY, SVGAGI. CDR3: CASSYLGSGTYNEQFF. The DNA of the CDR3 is TGTGCCAGCAGTTATTTGGGTAGCGGGACTTACAATGAGCAGTTCTTC.

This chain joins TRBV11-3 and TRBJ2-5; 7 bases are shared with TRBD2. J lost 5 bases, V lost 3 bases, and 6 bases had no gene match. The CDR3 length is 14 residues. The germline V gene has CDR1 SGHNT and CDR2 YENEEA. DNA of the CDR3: TGTGCCAGCAGCTTTTCGTCGGGAGGTGAGACCCAGTACTTC. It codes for CASSFSSGGETQYF.

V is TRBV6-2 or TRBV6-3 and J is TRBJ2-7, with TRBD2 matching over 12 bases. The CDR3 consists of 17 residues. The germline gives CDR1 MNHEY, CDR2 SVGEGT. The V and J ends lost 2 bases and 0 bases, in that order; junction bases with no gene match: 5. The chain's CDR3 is CASSYQTSGRFSYEQYF. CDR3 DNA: TGTGCCAGCAGTTACCAGACTAGCGGGAGATTCTCCTACGAGCAGTACTTC.

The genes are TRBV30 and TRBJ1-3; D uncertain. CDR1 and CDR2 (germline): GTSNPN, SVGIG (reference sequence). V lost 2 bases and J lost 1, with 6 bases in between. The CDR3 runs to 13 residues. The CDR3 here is CAWSRRSGNTIYF. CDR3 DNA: TGTGCCTGGAGTAGGAGGTCTGGAAACACCATATATTTT.

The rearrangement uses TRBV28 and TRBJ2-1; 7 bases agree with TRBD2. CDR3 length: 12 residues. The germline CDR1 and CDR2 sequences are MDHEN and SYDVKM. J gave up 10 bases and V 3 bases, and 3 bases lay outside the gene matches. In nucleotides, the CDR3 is TGTGCCAGCAGTTTTCTCGGGAGGGAGCAGTTCTTC. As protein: CASSFLGREQFF.

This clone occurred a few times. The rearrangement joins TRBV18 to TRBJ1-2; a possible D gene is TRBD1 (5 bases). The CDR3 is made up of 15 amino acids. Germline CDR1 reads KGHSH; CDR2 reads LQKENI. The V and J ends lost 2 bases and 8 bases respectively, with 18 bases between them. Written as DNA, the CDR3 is TGTGCCAGCTCACCATCCCCCGGGGGTACGATCGGCTACACCTTC. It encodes CASSPSPGGTIGYTF.

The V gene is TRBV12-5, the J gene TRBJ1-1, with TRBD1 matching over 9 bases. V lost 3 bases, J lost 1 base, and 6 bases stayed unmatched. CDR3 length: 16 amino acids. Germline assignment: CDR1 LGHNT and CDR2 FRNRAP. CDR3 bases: TGTGCTAGTGGTTTCGACACAGGGGGCAGGAACACTGAAGCTTTCTTT. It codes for CASGFDTGGRNTEAFF.